This T cell receptor (beta chain) stems from a study of blood T cell repertoires in COVID-19. The CDR3 sequence is 13 residues long. Trimming stripped 4 bases from V and 11 bases from J, with 15 bases between. Germline CDR1 is LNHDA and CDR2 is SQIVND (reference sequence). The protocol was immunoSEQ multiplex PCR, while the TCRdb copy is restricted to in-frame clones and leaves out a portion. The sample holds roughly 280,000 clones; approximately 90% are singletons and the top ten take approximately 4%. The rearrangement joins TRBV19 to TRBJ1-5; a possible D gene is TRBD1 (6 bases). The specimen sequenced was PBMCs or T cells enriched from blood (not recorded which). This TCR derives from a woman younger than 45 with acute COVID-19. CDR3 in DNA: TGTGCCAGTAGTACTCCGGGACAAGGGTCCCAGCATTTT. Encoded protein: CASSTPGQGSQHF.